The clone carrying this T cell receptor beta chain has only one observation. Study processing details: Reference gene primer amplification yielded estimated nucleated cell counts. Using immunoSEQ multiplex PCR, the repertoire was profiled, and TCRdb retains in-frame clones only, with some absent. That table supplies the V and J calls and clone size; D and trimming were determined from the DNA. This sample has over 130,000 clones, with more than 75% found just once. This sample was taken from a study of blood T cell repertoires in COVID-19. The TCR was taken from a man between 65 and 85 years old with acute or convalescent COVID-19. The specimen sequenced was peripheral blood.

DNA of the CDR3: TGCGCCAGCAGCTGGACAGCGGGGGGGTCCACAGATACGCAGTATTTT. It translates to CASSWTAGGSTDTQYF. V usage is TRBV5-1 and J usage is TRBJ2-3, with TRBD2 matching 10 bases. There are 16 residues in the CDR3. The V segment lost 3 bases and the J segment 2 bases; nucleotides outside the gene matches: 6. Germline values: CDR1 SGHRS, CDR2 YFSETQ.